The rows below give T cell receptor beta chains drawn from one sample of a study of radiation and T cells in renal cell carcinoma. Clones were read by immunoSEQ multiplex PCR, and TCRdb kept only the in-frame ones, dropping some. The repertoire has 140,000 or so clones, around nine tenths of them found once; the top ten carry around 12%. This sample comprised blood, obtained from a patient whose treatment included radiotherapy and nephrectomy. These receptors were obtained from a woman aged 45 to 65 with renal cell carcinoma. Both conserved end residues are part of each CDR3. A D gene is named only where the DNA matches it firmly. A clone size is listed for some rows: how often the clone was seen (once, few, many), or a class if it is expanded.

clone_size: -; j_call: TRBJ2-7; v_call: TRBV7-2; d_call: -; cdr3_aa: CASSDRGGTYEQYF; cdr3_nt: TGTGCCAGCAGTGACAGAGGGGGAACCTACGAGCAGTACTTC
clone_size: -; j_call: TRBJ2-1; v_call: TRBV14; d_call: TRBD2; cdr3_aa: CASSSSAGGLEQFF; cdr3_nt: TGTGCCAGCAGCTCTTCAGCGGGGGGGCTTGAGCAGTTCTTC
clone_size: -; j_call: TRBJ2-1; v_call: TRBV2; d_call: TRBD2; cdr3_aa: CASRKTSGGTNEQFF; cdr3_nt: TGTGCCAGCAGAAAGACTAGCGGGGGCACCAATGAGCAGTTCTTC
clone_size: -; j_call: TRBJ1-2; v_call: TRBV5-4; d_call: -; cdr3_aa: CASSSYLQKSCTF; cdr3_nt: TGTGCCAGCAGCTCGTATCTACAGAAGAGTTGCACCTTC
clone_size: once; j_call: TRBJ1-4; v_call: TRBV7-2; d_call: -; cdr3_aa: CASSLDAGRNEKLFF; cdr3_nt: TGTGCCAGCAGCTTAGATGCAGGGAGAAATGAAAAACTGTTTTTT
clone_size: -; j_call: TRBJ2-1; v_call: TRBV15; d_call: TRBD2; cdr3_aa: CATSRDRTSRNEQFF; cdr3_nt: TGTGCCACCAGCAGGGACCGGACTAGCCGCAATGAGCAGTTCTTC
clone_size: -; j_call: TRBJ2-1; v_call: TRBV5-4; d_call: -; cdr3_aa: CASSLPNLEQFF; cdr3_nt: TGTGCCAGCAGCTTGCCCAACTTGGAGCAGTTCTTC
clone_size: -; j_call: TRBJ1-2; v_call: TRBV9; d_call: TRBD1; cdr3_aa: CASSPYLPPRQGYTF; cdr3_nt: TGTGCCAGCAGCCCCTACCTTCCGCCGCGACAGGGTTACACCTTC
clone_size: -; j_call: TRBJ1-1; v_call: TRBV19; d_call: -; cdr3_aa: CASAVDRGMNTEAFF; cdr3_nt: TGTGCCAGTGCTGTTGATAGGGGGATGAACACTGAAGCTTTCTTT
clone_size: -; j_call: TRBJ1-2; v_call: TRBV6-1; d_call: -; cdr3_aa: CASSEEDGGRLDYGYTF; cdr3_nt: TGTGCCAGCAGTGAAGAGGATGGGGGGCGACTGGACTATGGCTACACCTTC
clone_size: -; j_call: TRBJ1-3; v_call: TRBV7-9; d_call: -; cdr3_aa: CASSLSSPRPRGNTIYF; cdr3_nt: TGTGCCAGCAGCTTAAGTTCGCCCCGTCCACGAGGAAACACCATATATTTT
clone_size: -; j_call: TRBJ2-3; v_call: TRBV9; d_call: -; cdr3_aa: CASSFATTDTQYF; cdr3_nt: TGTGCCAGCAGCTTCGCGACTACCGATACGCAGTATTTT
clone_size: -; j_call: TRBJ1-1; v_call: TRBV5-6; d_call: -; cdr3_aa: CASRTGMNTEAFF; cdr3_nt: TGTGCCAGCAGAACGGGTATGAACACTGAAGCTTTCTTT
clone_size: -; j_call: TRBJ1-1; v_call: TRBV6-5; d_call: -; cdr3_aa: CASSYVAGRNTEAFF; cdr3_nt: TGTGCCAGCAGTTACGTGGCAGGAAGGAACACTGAAGCTTTCTTT
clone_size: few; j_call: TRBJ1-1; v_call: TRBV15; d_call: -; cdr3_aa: CATGFGGNTEAFF; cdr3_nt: TGTGCCACCGGATTTGGAGGGAACACTGAAGCTTTCTTT
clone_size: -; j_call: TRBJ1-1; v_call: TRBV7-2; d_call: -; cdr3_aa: CASSLASGSGTEAFF; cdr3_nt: TGTGCCAGCAGCTTAGCCTCTGGTAGCGGCACTGAAGCTTTCTTT
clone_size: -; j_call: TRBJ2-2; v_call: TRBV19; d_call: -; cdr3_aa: CASSIGGSGELFF; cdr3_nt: TGTGCCAGTAGTATAGGAGGGTCCGGGGAGCTGTTTTTT
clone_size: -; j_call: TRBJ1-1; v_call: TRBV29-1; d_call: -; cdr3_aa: CSVDGGGGTEAFF; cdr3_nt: TGCAGCGTTGATGGGGGCGGAGGCACTGAAGCTTTCTTT
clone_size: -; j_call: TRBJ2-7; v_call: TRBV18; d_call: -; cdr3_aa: CASSPSGTYEQYF; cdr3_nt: TGTGCCAGCTCACCGAGCGGTACCTACGAGCAGTACTTC
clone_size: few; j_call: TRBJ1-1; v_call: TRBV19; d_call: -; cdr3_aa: CASSIATEAFF; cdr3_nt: TGTGCCAGTAGTATAGCCACTGAAGCTTTCTTT